Listed below are T cell receptor beta chains from one sample, sequenced in a study of beta chain features in type 1 diabetes. Profiled with immunoSEQ multiplex PCR; TCRdb holds only in-frame clones, not every one. The sample shows about 240,000 clones, approximately 15% of them seen only once. The sequenced sample consisted of naive CD4+ T cells from blood. These receptors all stem from a man younger than 45 with type 1 diabetes. Each CDR3 is given without its conserved first and last residue. Fields, in order: V gene, J gene, CDR3 protein.

TRBV2	TRBJ2-3	ASSEELASTDTQY
TRBV30	TRBJ1-6	AWSRTRGMDSPLH
TRBV11-3	TRBJ2-1	ASSLLAGERYNEQF
TRBV18	TRBJ1-5	ASSQRRSDQPQH
TRBV2	TRBJ2-5	ASSVSIQETQY
TRBV6-5	TRBJ2-3	ASRPSGTGDDTQY
TRBV6-5	TRBJ2-3	ASSSPDTQY
TRBV5-1	TRBJ2-3	ASSLLAGKDTQY
TRBV4-2	TRBJ2-7	ASSRALLDEQY
TRBV10-3	TRBJ2-3	AISPGQGQSDTQY
TRBV5-4	TRBJ1-1	ASSLRGNTEAF
TRBV18	TRBJ1-1	ASSPVGAGVNTEAF
TRBV2	TRBJ1-1	ASSTGENTEAF
TRBV19	TRBJ2-7	ASRSDRSSYEQY
TRBV6-1	TRBJ1-1	ASSEGSLQAF
TRBV5-1	TRBJ2-5	ASSFQPGQGWETQY
TRBV30	TRBJ1-6	AWKGVGSPLH
TRBV6-5	TRBJ1-1	ASSQSRVNTEAF
TRBV19	TRBJ1-2	ASSTGTGPYGYT
TRBV29-1	TRBJ2-7	SVTGATLYEQY
TRBV18	TRBJ2-7	ASSPSGSGITYEQY
TRBV4-2	TRBJ2-1	ASSQVAENYNEQF
TRBV6-1	TRBJ1-2	ASSGATGGNGYT
TRBV7-9	TRBJ2-5	ASSLYSGTGFQETQY
TRBV18	TRBJ2-6	ASSPTQVDGVLT
TRBV4-2	TRBJ2-3	ASSQDLARGTTDTQY
TRBV2	TRBJ1-1	ASSPTGKNTEAF
TRBV7-8	TRBJ1-1	ASSSIATGRGNTEAF
TRBV19	TRBJ2-5	ASSSGLKGVQETQY
TRBV2	TRBJ1-1	ASNPERGTEAF
TRBV6-1	TRBJ2-7	ASSEVPGGGEQY
TRBV30	TRBJ2-1	AWSKRAPDEQF
TRBV29-1	TRBJ2-7	SARDSSYEQY
TRBV19	TRBJ1-2	ASSGWAPYGYT
TRBV19	TRBJ1-1	ASSFMDSEAF
TRBV7-4	TRBJ2-3	ASSPRGSCTDTQY
TRBV5-6	TRBJ2-2	ASSTGGAGELF
TRBV7-6	TRBJ2-5	ASSPAGGPKTQY
TRBV13	TRBJ1-2	ASSLDRNYGYT
TRBV11-2	TRBJ2-7	ASSLLSYEQY
TRBV30	TRBJ1-5	AWSVRGSNQPQH